A selection of T cell receptor beta chains follows, all from one sample in a study of memory CD4+ T cells and cytomegalovirus serostatus. Sequencing was performed with immunoSEQ multiplex PCR; in TCRdb, only in-frame clones are kept and a portion is missing. The table shows tens of thousands of clones, with around 80% occurring only once. The sequenced material came from memory CD4+ T cells from blood. The receptors derive from an adult in good health and CMV-seronegative. CDR3s include the opening cysteine and the closing phenylalanine or tryptophan. D genes are given only for firm matches. Size tells how often a clone was seen (once, few, many) or the class of an expanded clone, and some rows leave it out.

TRBV9	NA	NA	TRBJ1-5	CASSVEGGHQPQHF	TGTGCCAGCAGCGTAGAGGGGGGCCATCAGCCCCAGCATTTT
TRBV11-2	NA	NA	TRBJ2-3	CASSSGTTDTQYF	TGTGCCAGCAGCTCTGGGACCACAGATACGCAGTATTTT
TRBV7-2	NA	NA	TRBJ2-3	CASSADGGRTDTQYF	TGTGCCAGCAGCGCCGACGGGGGCCGAACAGATACGCAGTATTTT
TRBV14	NA	NA	TRBJ2-5	CASSPNVGRETQYF	TGTGCCAGCAGCCCCAACGTCGGGCGGGAGACCCAGTACTTC
TRBV19	TRBD2	few	TRBJ2-7	CASSSRTSGRAGTWGEQYF	TGTGCCAGTAGTTCGCGGACTAGCGGGAGGGCCGGTACGTGGGGCGAGCAGTACTTC
TRBV6-4	TRBD2	NA	TRBJ2-2	CASRSGASGRPTGELFF	TGTGCCAGCAGAAGTGGGGCTAGCGGGAGACCGACCGGGGAGCTGTTTTTT
TRBV7-2	TRBD2	NA	TRBJ2-5	CASRLLAVNVETQYF	TGTGCCAGCAGACTACTAGCGGTAAATGTAGAGACCCAGTACTTC
TRBV6-5	NA	NA	TRBJ2-7	CASRTTGPTYEQYF	TGTGCCAGCAGGACGACAGGACCAACCTACGAGCAGTACTTC
TRBV4-3	NA	NA	TRBJ1-2	CASSQDGTGNLNYGYTF	TGCGCCAGCAGCCAAGATGGGACTGGGAACCTAAACTATGGCTACACCTTC
TRBV5-4	NA	once	TRBJ1-2	CASNSQRGLPYGYTF	TGTGCCAGCAACTCCCAACGGGGTCTGCCCTATGGCTACACCTTC
TRBV7-2	TRBD2	NA	TRBJ2-7	CASSLRLAVTYEQYF	TGTGCCAGCAGCTTACGACTAGCGGTTACCTACGAGCAGTACTTC
TRBV5-5	NA	NA	TRBJ1-1	CASSLGGLSNTEAFF	TGTGCCAGCAGCTTGGGGGGACTGTCGAACACTGAAGCTTTCTTT
TRBV7-2	NA	NA	TRBJ1-5	CASSYLVDQPQHF	TGTGCCAGCAGCTACTTGGTAGATCAGCCCCAGCATTTT
TRBV7-6	NA	NA	TRBJ2-7	CASSTNTGPYEQYF	TGTGCCAGCAGCACCAACACGGGCCCCTACGAGCAGTACTTC
TRBV19	NA	NA	TRBJ2-1	CASSRGHQIYNEQFF	TGTGCCAGTAGTCGCGGACACCAAATCTACAATGAGCAGTTCTTC
TRBV9	NA	NA	TRBJ2-1	CASSVGGSFTEQFF	TGTGCCAGCAGCGTTGGCGGGTCCTTTACTGAGCAGTTCTTC
TRBV30	NA	few	TRBJ1-5	CAWSIAGAGQPQHF	TGTGCCTGGAGTATAGCCGGGGCTGGACAGCCCCAGCATTTT
TRBV27	NA	NA	TRBJ2-7	CASSPLSGELTYEQYF	TGTGCCAGCAGTCCCTTATCGGGGGAGCTTACCTACGAGCAGTACTTC
TRBV5-8	TRBD1	NA	TRBJ2-7	CASSGPGQGAPYEQYF	TGTGCCAGCAGCGGGCCTGGACAGGGGGCGCCCTACGAGCAGTACTTC
TRBV10-3	TRBD1	NA	TRBJ2-7	CAISVGQVGLEQYF	TGTGCCATCAGTGTAGGACAGGTAGGCCTAGAGCAGTACTTC
TRBV28	TRBD1	few	TRBJ1-2	CASSWTGRVYGYTF	TGTGCCAGCAGCTGGACAGGGAGGGTCTATGGCTACACCTTC
TRBV20-1	NA	few	TRBJ2-7	CSATTTYEQYF	TGCAGTGCTACCACCACCTACGAGCAGTACTTC
TRBV7-2	NA	once	TRBJ1-3	CASSRAPDALSGNTIYF	TGTGCCAGCAGTCGTGCGCCGGACGCGCTCTCTGGAAACACCATATATTTT
TRBV29-1	TRBD1	NA	TRBJ2-3	CSAGQGVKDTQYF	TGCAGCGCCGGACAGGGGGTAAAAGATACGCAGTATTTT
TRBV27	TRBD2	NA	TRBJ2-3	CASSSGSGRNADTQYF	TGTGCCAGCAGTTCGGGTAGCGGGAGGAACGCAGATACGCAGTATTTT
TRBV6-4	NA	NA	TRBJ2-3	CASSDAPLGTQYF	TGTGCCAGCAGTGATGCCCCCCTTGGTACGCAGTATTTT
TRBV7-2	TRBD2	NA	TRBJ2-1	CASSPAVRLAGAGEQFF	TGTGCCAGCAGCCCCGCTGTTAGACTAGCGGGAGCGGGGGAGCAGTTCTTC
TRBV28	NA	few	TRBJ1-1	CASSLFSRRNTEAFF	TGTGCCAGCAGTTTATTTTCTCGGAGGAACACTGAAGCTTTCTTT
TRBV27	TRBD1	NA	TRBJ2-7	CASSFYRGEQYF	TGTGCCAGCAGTTTCTACAGGGGCGAGCAGTACTTC
TRBV5-1	NA	NA	TRBJ1-1	CASSLAGRSNTEAFF	TGCGCCAGCAGCTTGGCAGGCAGATCGAACACTGAAGCTTTCTTT
TRBV5-1	TRBD2	NA	TRBJ2-2	CASSALLAGVAAGELFF	TGCGCCAGCAGCGCCCTCCTAGCGGGAGTAGCTGCCGGGGAGCTGTTTTTT
TRBV27	NA	NA	TRBJ2-7	CASTGHYEQYF	TGTGCCAGTACAGGGCACTACGAGCAGTACTTC
TRBV27	TRBD2	NA	TRBJ2-7	CASSFRTSGIGEQYF	TGTGCCAGCAGTTTTAGGACTAGCGGGATAGGGGAGCAGTACTTC
TRBV7-2	TRBD1	NA	TRBJ2-7	CASSPRTGLLEQYF	TGTGCCAGCAGCCCTAGGACAGGCCTCCTCGAGCAGTACTTC
TRBV18	NA	NA	TRBJ2-3	CASSPGRSTDTQYF	TGTGCCAGCTCACCTGGAAGAAGCACAGATACGCAGTATTTT
TRBV7-2	NA	once	TRBJ2-2	CASRTQAVGELFF	TGTGCCAGCAGAACTCAGGCCGTCGGGGAGCTGTTTTTT
TRBV9	TRBD2	few	TRBJ2-1	CASSVGGSTYNEQFF	TGTGCCAGCAGCGTAGGCGGGAGCACGTACAATGAGCAGTTCTTC